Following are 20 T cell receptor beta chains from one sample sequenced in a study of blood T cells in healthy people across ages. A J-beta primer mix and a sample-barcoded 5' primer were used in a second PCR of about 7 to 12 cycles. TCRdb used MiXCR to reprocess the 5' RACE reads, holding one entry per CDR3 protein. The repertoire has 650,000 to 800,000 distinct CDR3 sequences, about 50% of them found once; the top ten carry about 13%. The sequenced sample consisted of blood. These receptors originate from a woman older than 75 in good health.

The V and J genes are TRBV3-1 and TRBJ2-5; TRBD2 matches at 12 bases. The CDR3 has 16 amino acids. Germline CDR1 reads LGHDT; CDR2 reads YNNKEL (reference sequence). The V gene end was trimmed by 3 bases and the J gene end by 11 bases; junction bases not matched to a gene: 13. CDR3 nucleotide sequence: TGTGCCAGCAGCCACATACTAGCGGGAGGAAGCGATGAGCAGTACTTC. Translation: CASSHILAGGSDEQYF.

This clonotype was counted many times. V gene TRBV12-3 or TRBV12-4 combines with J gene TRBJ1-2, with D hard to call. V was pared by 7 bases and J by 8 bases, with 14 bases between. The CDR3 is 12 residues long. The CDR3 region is CASTDSGAGYTF. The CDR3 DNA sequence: TGTGCCAGCACCGATTCGGGCGCAGGCTACACCTTC.

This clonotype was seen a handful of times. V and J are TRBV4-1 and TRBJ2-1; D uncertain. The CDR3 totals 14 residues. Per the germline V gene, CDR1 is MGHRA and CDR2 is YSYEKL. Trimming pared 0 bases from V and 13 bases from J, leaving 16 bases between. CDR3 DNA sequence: TGCGCCAGCAGCCAAGAGCTGTTGCGCCGCGGACAGTTCTTC. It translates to CASSQELLRRGQFF.

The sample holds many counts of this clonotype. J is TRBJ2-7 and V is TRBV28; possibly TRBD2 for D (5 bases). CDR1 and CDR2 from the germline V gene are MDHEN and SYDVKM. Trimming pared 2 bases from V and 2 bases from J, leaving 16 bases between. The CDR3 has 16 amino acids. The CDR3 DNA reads TGTGCCAGCAGTTTAAGGCCTGGGAGTGGTACCTACGAGCAGTACTTC. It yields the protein CASSLRPGSGTYEQYF. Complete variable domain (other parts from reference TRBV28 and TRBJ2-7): DVKVTQSSRYLVKRTGEKVFLECVQDMDHENMFWYRQDPGLGLRLIYFSYDVKMKEKGDIPEGYSVSREKKERFSLILESASTNQTSMYLCASSLRPGSGTYEQYFGPGTRLTVT.

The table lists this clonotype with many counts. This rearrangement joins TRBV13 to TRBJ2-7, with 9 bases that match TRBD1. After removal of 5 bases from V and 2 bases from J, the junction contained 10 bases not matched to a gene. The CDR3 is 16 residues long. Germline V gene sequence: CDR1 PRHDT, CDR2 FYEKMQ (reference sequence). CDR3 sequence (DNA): TGTGCCAGCAGCCGAGGACAGGGGAGTAGGACCTACGAGCAGTACTTC. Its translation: CASSRGQGSRTYEQYF.

CDR3 in DNA: TGTGCCAGCAGAAACCCGATCAGATACAATGAGCAGTTCTTC. Residues: CASRNPIRYNEQFF. The rearrangement joins TRBV7-6 to TRBJ2-1; D unresolved. V lost 6 bases to trimming and J lost 4 bases, with 13 bases between them. In germline, CDR1 is SGHVS, CDR2 FNYEAQ. The CDR3 totals 14 residues.

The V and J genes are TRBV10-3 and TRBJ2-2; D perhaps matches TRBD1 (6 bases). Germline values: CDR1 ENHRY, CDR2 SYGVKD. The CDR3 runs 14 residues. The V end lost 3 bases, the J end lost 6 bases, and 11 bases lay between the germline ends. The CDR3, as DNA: TGTGCCATCAGTGACAACAGGGATTCCGGGGAGCTGTTTTTT. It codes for CAISDNRDSGELFF.

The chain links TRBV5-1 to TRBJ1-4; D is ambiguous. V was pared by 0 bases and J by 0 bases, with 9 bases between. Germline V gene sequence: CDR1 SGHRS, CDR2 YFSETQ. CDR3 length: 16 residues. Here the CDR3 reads CASSLAGYATNEKLFF. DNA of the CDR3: TGCGCCAGCAGCTTGGCCGGATATGCAACTAATGAAAAACTGTTTTTT.

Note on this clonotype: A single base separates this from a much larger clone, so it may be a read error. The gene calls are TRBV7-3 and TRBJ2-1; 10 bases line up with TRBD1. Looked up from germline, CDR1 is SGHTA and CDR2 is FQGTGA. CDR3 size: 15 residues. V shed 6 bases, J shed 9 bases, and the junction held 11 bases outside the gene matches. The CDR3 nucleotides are TGTGCCAGCAGTAGGGACAGGGGTCGACGAGGTGAGCAGTTCTTC. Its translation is CASSRDRGRRGEQFF. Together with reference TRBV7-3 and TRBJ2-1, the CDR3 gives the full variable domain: GAGVSQTPSNKVTEKGKYVELRCDPISGHTALYWYRQSLGQGPEFLIYFQGTGAADDSGLPNDRFFAVRPEGSVSTLKIQRTERGDSAVYLCASSRDRGRRGEQFFGPGTRLTVL.

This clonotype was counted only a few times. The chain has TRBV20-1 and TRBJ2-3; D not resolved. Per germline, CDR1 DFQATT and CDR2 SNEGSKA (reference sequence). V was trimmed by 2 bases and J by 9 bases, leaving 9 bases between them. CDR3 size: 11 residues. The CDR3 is CSARHEKTQYF. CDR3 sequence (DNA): TGCAGTGCTAGACACGAAAAAACGCAGTATTTT.

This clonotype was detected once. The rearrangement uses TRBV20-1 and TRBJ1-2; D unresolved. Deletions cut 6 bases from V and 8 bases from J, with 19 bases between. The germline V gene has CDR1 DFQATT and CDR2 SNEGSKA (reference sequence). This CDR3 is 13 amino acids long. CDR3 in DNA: TGCAGTGCCACCCTAGGCCCGGGAGAGGGCTACACCTTC. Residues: CSATLGPGEGYTF.

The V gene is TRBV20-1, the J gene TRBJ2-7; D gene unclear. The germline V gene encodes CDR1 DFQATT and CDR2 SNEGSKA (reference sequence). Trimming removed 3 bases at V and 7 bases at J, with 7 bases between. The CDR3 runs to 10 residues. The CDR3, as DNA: TGCAGTGCTAGCGACAATGAGCAGTACTTC. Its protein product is CSASDNEQYF.

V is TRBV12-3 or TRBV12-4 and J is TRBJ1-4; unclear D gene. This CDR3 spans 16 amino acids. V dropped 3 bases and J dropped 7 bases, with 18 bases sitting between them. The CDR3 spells CASSFRALMRGEKLFF. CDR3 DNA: TGTGCCAGCAGTTTTCGGGCCCTAATGAGAGGTGAAAAACTGTTTTTT.

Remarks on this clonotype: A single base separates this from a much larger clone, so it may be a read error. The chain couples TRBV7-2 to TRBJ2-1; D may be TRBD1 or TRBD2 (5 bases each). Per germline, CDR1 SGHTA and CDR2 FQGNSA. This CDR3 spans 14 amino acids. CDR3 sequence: CAGSRDPSYNEQFF. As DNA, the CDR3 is TGTGCCGGCAGCCGGGACCCTTCCTACAATGAGCAGTTCTTC. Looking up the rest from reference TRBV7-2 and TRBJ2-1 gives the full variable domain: GAGVSQSPSNKVTEKGKDVELRCDPISGHTALYWYRQSLGQGLEFLIYFQGNSAPDKSGLPSDRFSAERTGGSVSTLTIQRTQQEDSAVYLCAGSRDPSYNEQFFGPGTRLTVL.

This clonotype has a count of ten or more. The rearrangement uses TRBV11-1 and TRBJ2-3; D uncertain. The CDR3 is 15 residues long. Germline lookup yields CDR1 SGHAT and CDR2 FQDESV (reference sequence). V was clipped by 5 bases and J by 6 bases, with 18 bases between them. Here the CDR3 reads CASSSLLNPGDTQYF. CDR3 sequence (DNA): TGTGCCAGCAGCAGCCTCTTAAACCCCGGCGATACGCAGTATTTT.

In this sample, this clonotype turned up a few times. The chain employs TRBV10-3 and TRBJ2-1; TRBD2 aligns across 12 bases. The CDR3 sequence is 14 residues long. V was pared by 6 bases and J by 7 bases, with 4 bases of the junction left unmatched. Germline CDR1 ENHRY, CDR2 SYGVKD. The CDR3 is CAIRRTSGMNEQFF. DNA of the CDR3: TGTGCCATCAGAAGGACTAGCGGGATGAATGAGCAGTTCTTC.

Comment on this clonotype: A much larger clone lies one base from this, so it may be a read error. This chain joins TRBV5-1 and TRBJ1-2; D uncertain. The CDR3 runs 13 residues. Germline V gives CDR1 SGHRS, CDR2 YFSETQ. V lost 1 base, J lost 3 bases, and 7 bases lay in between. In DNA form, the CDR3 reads TGCGCCAGCAGCTTGATGGGAGACTATGGCTACACCTTC. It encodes CASSLMGDYGYTF.

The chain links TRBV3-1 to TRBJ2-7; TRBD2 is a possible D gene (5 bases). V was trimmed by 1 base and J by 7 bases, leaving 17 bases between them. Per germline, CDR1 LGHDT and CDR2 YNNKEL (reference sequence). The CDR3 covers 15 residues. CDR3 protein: CASSQGGANRGEQYF. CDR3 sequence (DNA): TGTGCCAGCAGCCAAGGGGGAGCGAATCGGGGTGAGCAGTACTTC.

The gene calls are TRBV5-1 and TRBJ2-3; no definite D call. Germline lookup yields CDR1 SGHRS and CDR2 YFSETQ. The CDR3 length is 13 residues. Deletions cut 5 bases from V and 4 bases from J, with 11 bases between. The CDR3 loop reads CASSPFGSDTQYF. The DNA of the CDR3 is TGCGCCAGCAGTCCGTTCGGGTCAGATACGCAGTATTTT.

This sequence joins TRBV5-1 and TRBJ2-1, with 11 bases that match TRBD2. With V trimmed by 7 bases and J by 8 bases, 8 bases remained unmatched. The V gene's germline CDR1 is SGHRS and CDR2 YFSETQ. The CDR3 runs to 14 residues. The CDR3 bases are TGCGCCAGCGGCTCGACTAGCGGGAACGATGAGCAGTTCTTC. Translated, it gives CASGSTSGNDEQFF. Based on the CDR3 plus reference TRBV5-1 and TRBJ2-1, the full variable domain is KAGVTQTPRYLIKTRGQQVTLSCSPISGHRSVSWYQQTPGQGLQFLFEYFSETQRNKGNFPGRFSGRQFSNSRSEMNVSTLELGDSALYLCASGSTSGNDEQFFGPGTRLTVL.